The 21 T cell receptor beta chains presented below share a single source sample, sequenced in a study of blood T cell repertoires in COVID-19. Assay used: immunoSEQ multiplex PCR; TCRdb lists only in-frame clones, some missing. The sample records about 47,000 clones, around 86% being singletons. The sample comprised peripheral blood. The receptors stem from a human donor with acute or convalescent COVID-19. The donor label of this sample is uncertain.

The genes are TRBV4-3 and TRBJ2-3; TRBD2 matches at 8 bases. The germline gives CDR1 LGHNA, CDR2 YSLEER. V was clipped by 1 base and J by 3 bases; unmatched bases: 3. The CDR3 spans 15 residues. The DNA for the CDR3 is TGCGCCAGCAGCCAAGCGTCTAGCGGGACAGATACGCAGTATTTT. Protein: CASSQASSGTDTQYF.

This clone came up once. This sequence joins TRBV6-1 and TRBJ1-6; 7 positions match TRBD1. V shed 3 bases, J shed 9 bases, and the junction held 8 bases outside the gene matches. This CDR3 comprises 15 residues. Germline V gives CDR1 MNHNS, CDR2 SASEGT. The CDR3 DNA follows: TGTGCCAGCAGTGACCAAGACAGGGCTGCTTCACCCCTCCACTTT. It encodes CASSDQDRAASPLHF.

This chain links TRBV24-1 with TRBJ2-1, with D maybe TRBD1 (6 bases). Germline V gene lookup returns CDR1 KGHDR and CDR2 SFDVKD. The CDR3 consists of 15 residues. Trimming cost V 5 bases and J 1 base, with 11 bases left between them. The CDR3 sequence: CATSGRTDSYNEQFF. CDR3 nucleotides: TGTGCCACCAGTGGACGGACAGATTCCTACAATGAGCAGTTCTTC.

The V and J genes are TRBV6-5 and TRBJ1-5; possibly TRBD1 for D (6 bases). From germline, CDR1 is MNHEY and CDR2 SVGAGI. With 4 bases removed from V and 4 bases from J, the gap between germline ends came to 14 bases. The CDR3 covers 15 residues. CDR3 DNA sequence: TGTGCCAGCAGTTTGGGGGCGGGGGGTAATCAGCCCCAGCATTTT. It yields the protein CASSLGAGGNQPQHF.

The V and J genes are TRBV3-1 (or the pseudogene TRBV3-2) and TRBJ2-7; TRBD2 might be the D (6 bases). V shed 0 bases and J shed 6 bases, with 9 bases lying between them. Looked up from germline, CDR1 is LGHDT and CDR2 is YNNKEL (reference sequence). The CDR3 contains 13 residues. The DNA of the CDR3 is TGTGCCAGCAGCCAAGAGGGACTTGGCGAGCAGTACTTC. It translates to CASSQEGLGEQYF.

This clone was seen a few times. The rearrangement uses TRBV7-2 and TRBJ1-2; D is possibly TRBD1 (6 bases). Germline V gene data show CDR1 as SGHTA and CDR2 as FQGNSA. The CDR3 extends over 17 amino acids. V dropped 5 bases and J dropped 2 bases, with 21 bases sitting between them. CDR3 coding DNA: TGTGCCAGCAGCGCGTTGCGGACAGTATCTAGGAACTATGGCTACACCTTC. This encodes CASSALRTVSRNYGYTF.

V is TRBV29-1 and J is TRBJ2-7, with D tentatively TRBD1 (5 bases). Germline V CDR1 and CDR2: SQVTM, ANQGSEA. This CDR3 is built from 12 residues. The CDR3 is CSVTGHSYEQYF. Written as DNA, the CDR3 is TGCAGTGTCACCGGACATTCCTACGAGCAGTACTTC.

The V call is TRBV7-2, the J call TRBJ1-3; 7 bases match TRBD1. The CDR3 is 15 residues long. V trimming: 4 bases; J trimming: 0 bases; junction bases outside the gene matches: 3. Germline V gene data show CDR1 as SGHTA and CDR2 as FQGNSA. The CDR3 DNA reads as TGTGCCAGCAGCTCGGGACAGCCCTCTGGAAACACCATATATTTT. Translating gives CASSSGQPSGNTIYF.

This sequence joins TRBV9 and TRBJ1-1; D is perhaps TRBD1 (6 bases). Trimming cost V 2 bases and J 3 bases, with 11 bases left between them. The V gene's germline CDR1 is SGDLS and CDR2 YYNGEE. The CDR3 spans 14 residues. CDR3 bases: TGTGCCAGCAGCGTTGGAACAGGGTACACTGAAGCTTTCTTT. Its translation is CASSVGTGYTEAFF.

The chain has TRBV9 and TRBJ2-3; a weak D match, TRBD2 (7 bases). Per germline, CDR1 SGDLS and CDR2 YYNGEE. The CDR3 contains 17 residues. The V end lost 0 bases, the J end lost 0 bases, and 14 bases lay between the germline ends. The CDR3 DNA is TGTGCCAGCAGCGTAGCGGGGGGCCAGTCTAGCACAGATACGCAGTATTTT. Translating it yields CASSVAGGQSSTDTQYF.

This chain connects TRBV24-1 to TRBJ2-7; tentative D call: TRBD2 (7 bases). The CDR3 has 13 amino acids. V was clipped by 5 bases and J by 3 bases, with 10 bases between them. The germline V gene has CDR1 KGHDR and CDR2 SFDVKD. This CDR3 is CATSAGGHYEQYF. In DNA, the CDR3 is TGTGCCACCAGTGCCGGGGGGCACTACGAGCAGTACTTC.

This clone has a single count. This chain links TRBV24-1 with TRBJ1-1; TRBD1 matches at 7 bases. This CDR3 has 15 residues. The V gene's germline CDR1 is KGHDR and CDR2 SFDVKD. With 7 bases clipped from V and 3 bases from J, the junction kept 10 bases outside the gene matches. The CDR3 nucleotides are TGTGCCACCAGCGGAGAGACAGGGTCGGACACTGAAGCTTTCTTT. It translates to CATSGETGSDTEAFF.

The rearrangement uses TRBV7-3 and TRBJ2-3; D is unresolved. Germline loops: CDR1 SGHTA, CDR2 FQGTGA. Trimming took 1 base from V and 8 from J, leaving 16 bases between them. The CDR3 loop spans 15 amino acids. CDR3: CASSLSRISTGTQYF. As DNA, the CDR3 is TGTGCCAGCAGCTTAAGCAGAATAAGTACGGGTACGCAGTATTTT.

This clone was observed a handful of times. V usage is TRBV3-1 (or the pseudogene TRBV3-2) and J usage is TRBJ1-1; D remains unclear. The germline V gene encodes CDR1 LGHDT and CDR2 YNNKEL (reference sequence). This CDR3 comprises 14 residues. With 1 base removed from V and 1 base from J, the gap between germline ends came to 7 bases. The CDR3 protein is CASSQVRQNTEAFF. For the CDR3, the DNA is TGTGCCAGCAGCCAAGTACGACAGAACACTGAAGCTTTCTTT.

V is TRBV30 and J is TRBJ2-2; TRBD1 matches at 9 bases. Trimming at V came to 0 bases and at J to 5 bases, leaving 4 bases not matched to a gene. The germline V gene encodes CDR1 GTSNPN and CDR2 SVGIG (reference sequence). This CDR3 is built from 15 residues. CDR3: CAWSVGDRATGELFF. Written as DNA, the CDR3 is TGTGCCTGGAGTGTAGGGGACAGGGCGACCGGGGAGCTGTTTTTT. The variable domain in full, with the rest retrieved from reference TRBV30 and TRBJ2-2, is SQTIHQWPATLVQPVGSPLSLECTVEGTSNPNLYWYRQAAGRGLQLLFYSVGIGQISSEVPQNLSASRPQDRQFILSSKKLLLSDSGFYLCAWSVGDRATGELFFGEGSRLTVL.

Here the CDR3 reads CASSHQAGGDYGYTF. CDR3 bases: TGCGCCAGCAGCCACCAGGCAGGGGGCGACTATGGCTACACCTTC. V usage is TRBV4-3 and J usage is TRBJ1-2; 8 nucleotides agree with TRBD1. The J segment lost 3 bases and the V segment lost 3 bases, leaving 6 bases of the junction unmatched. Germline CDR1 is LGHNA and CDR2 is YSLEER. The CDR3 has 15 amino acids.

This CDR3 is CASSRFGLAGGEQYF. Written as DNA, the CDR3 is TGCGCCAGCAGCCGTTTCGGACTAGCGGGGGGCGAGCAGTACTTC. The chain links TRBV5-1 to TRBJ2-7; 14 nucleotides agree with TRBD2. The CDR3 covers 15 residues. Germline V CDR1 and CDR2: SGHRS, YFSETQ. After removal of 4 bases from V and 6 bases from J, the junction contained 6 bases not matched to a gene.

V usage is TRBV11-2 and J usage is TRBJ1-2, with no clear D. This CDR3 comprises 14 residues. V lost 0 bases, J lost 3 bases, and 8 bases lay in between. CDR1 and CDR2 (germline): SGHAT, FQNNGV. DNA for the CDR3: TGTGCCAGCAGCTTAGAGGTGGGCCACTATGGCTACACCTTC. Amino acid sequence: CASSLEVGHYGYTF.

This clone was seen once. The chain uses TRBV30 and TRBJ1-1, with a tentative D call TRBD1 (5 bases). Germline V CDR1 and CDR2: GTSNPN, SVGIG (reference sequence). This CDR3 is built from 13 residues. V dropped 1 base and J dropped 8 bases, with 14 bases sitting between them. This chain's CDR3 is CAWSGQGSLEAFF. For the CDR3, the DNA is TGTGCCTGGAGTGGTCAGGGCAGTTTAGAAGCTTTCTTT. Full variable domain (missing parts from reference TRBV30 and TRBJ1-1): SQTIHQWPATLVQPVGSPLSLECTVEGTSNPNLYWYRQAAGRGLQLLFYSVGIGQISSEVPQNLSASRPQDRQFILSSKKLLLSDSGFYLCAWSGQGSLEAFFGQGTRLTVV.

The chain recombines TRBV18 with TRBJ1-6, with TRBD1 identical over 7 bases. With V trimmed by 4 bases and J by 5 bases, 5 bases remained unmatched. The germline V gene has CDR1 KGHSH and CDR2 LQKENI. CDR3 length: 15 amino acids. The CDR3 DNA sequence: TGTGCCAGCTCACGCCTAGGGGGCGATAATTCACCCCTCCACTTT. Translating gives CASSRLGGDNSPLHF.

This rearrangement joins TRBV11-3 to TRBJ2-7, with 7 bases matching TRBD2. Germline V gene data show CDR1 as SGHNT and CDR2 as YENEEA. This CDR3 is built from 15 residues. V trimming: 5 bases; J trimming: 5 bases; junction bases outside the gene matches: 12. The DNA of the CDR3 is TGTGCCAGCAGCCCCACGGGACTACGCGGCCACGAGCAGTACTTC. The encoded protein is CASSPTGLRGHEQYF. Together with reference TRBV11-3 and TRBJ2-7, the CDR3 gives the full variable domain: EAGVVQSPRYKIIEKKQPVAFWCNPISGHNTLYWYLQNLGQGPELLIRYENEEAVDDSQLPKDRFSAERLKGVDSTLKIQPAELGDSAVYLCASSPTGLRGHEQYFGPGTRLTVT.